The subject of this entry is one T cell receptor beta chain. What it binds is not known. The sample comes from a study of OX40 agonist ivuxolimab in advanced cancers. Study-level findings and limits: Nonresponders included some who also had low normalized T-cell clonal expansion. Compared with others, partial responders at 0.1-3.0 mg/kg displayed clonal expansion among the lowest. Researchers did not establish what antigens the expanded peripheral T cells target.

Clones were read by immunoSEQ multiplex PCR, and TCRdb kept only the in-frame ones, dropping some. The table has more than 50,000 clones, about 85% seen once. Germline CDR1 and CDR2: LNHDA and SQIVND (reference sequence). V was shortened by 6 bases and J by 7 bases, with 19 bases between the two germline ends. The CDR3 consists of 16 residues. The input for sequencing was CD4+ or CD8+ T cells sorted from blood, taken in a trial of the OX40 agonist ivuxolimab. The origin of this receptor is an adult with an advanced solid tumor such as melanoma, head and neck, liver or kidney cancer. This sequence joins TRBV19 and TRBJ1-6; D call uncertain. The CDR3 bases are TGTGCCAGTAGCCCCTCGATCGCGGGCCCCAATTCACCCCTCCACTTT. Protein sequence: CASSPSIAGPNSPLHF.